The text below deals with one T cell receptor (beta chain). It lacks a known antigen. No clone much larger than this one lies a single base away; base qualities are absent. Library generation was performed with 5' RACE. The listed sequencing device is Illumina HiSeq 2000. Template switching added a universal primer binding site, and the final cDNA carried a unique molecular identifier that allowed TCR cDNA molecules to be counted accurately. Specific primers in the conserved constant-segment region were used to synthesize first-strand cDNA for the TCR alpha and beta chains. To control for contamination, every cDNA library carried two barcodes: a SMART-Mk sample barcode plus Illumina barcodes. TruSeq adapter sequences along with Illumina sample barcodes were introduced in two successive PCR steps. The Illumina HiSeq platform was used with custom primers to sequence TCR alpha and beta cDNA libraries. The source study handled its data this way. MiGEC was used to process raw reads and extract unique molecular identifiers, and MiXCR was used to find CDR3 positions. For each individual, recombination models were inferred using an EM algorithm with the repgenHMM and IGoR tools. Shared clonotype analysis was performed with the tcR package in R, normalizing sharing by the product of cloneset sizes. To study raw recombination without the effects of thymic and clonal selection, out-of-frame nonproductive sequences were analyzed. TCRdb handled the public reads itself, with Q25 trimming in fastp and clone calling in MiXCR, and kept productive beta chains. Every entry covers one CDR3 protein and lists the most common genes and DNA from its rows. TCRdb's processing, not the study's, gives the V and J calls here. In this sample the table shows 450,000 to 500,000 distinct CDR3 sequences, roughly an eighth of which occur a single time. The ten largest make up 0.8% to 1% of the sample.

Every donor was a healthy Caucasian. The twin cohort consisted of three pairs of female monozygotic twins, all aged about 18 to 30 years. CD4+ and CD8+ T cell populations were isolated with positive isolation kits from Invitrogen. The CDR1 and CDR2 encoded by the germline V gene (reference sequence) are DFQATT and SNEGSKA. Spanning cysteine to phenylalanine, the CDR3 consists of 13 amino acids. Of the read, only the CDR3 DNA is kept; its 39 bases are in frame from base 1. V is cut by 2 bases and J by 5 bases, and the space between the germline ends is 10 bases. This record belongs to a study of identical twins (dated by TCRdb to between 2015 and 2016). For the wider study: To test whether fetal clonotypes persist, the study used deep sequencing on TCR alpha and beta repertoires from monozygotic twins, unrelated adults of various ages, and cord blood. Replicate twin experiments were performed at different times using different library preparation protocols to rule out contamination. Summary of the overall study and its limitations: In monozygotic twins, out-of-frame TCR alpha sharing was systematically underestimated by recombination models, although the models agreed with sharing between unrelated individuals. Out-of-frame TCR alpha sequences shared between twins showed an excess of low generation-probability sequences compared with coincidental sharing between unrelated individuals. Zero-insertion analyses could be partly confounded by invariant T cells such as MAIT and iNKT, although diverse VJ usage argued against such confounding for most clonotypes. The excess sharing between twins in beta out-of-frame sequences was weaker because fewer shared sequences reduced the signal-to-noise ratio. Because the same donors could not be followed over many years, conclusions were based on cross-sectional statistical analysis. Abundant cord blood beta clonotypes carried fewer insertions; young adult naive repertoires showed a weaker similar trend, while memory repertoires showed none.

The sample was also linked to a second study, of yellow fever vaccine responses in identical twins. The second study's paper adds: The T cell response to vaccination in identical twins was reported by the authors to appear partly convergent and partly personalized. The study precisely tracked vaccine-responding T cell clones in identical twins.

The specimen sequenced was CD4+ T cells sorted from blood. The receptor was derived from a woman aged 18-30 years in good health. The chain employs TRBV20-1 and TRBJ1-5; a tentative D call is TRBD1 (5 bases match). The bases are TGCAGTGCTAGACAGGGATTTGATCAGCCCCAGCATTTT. Its amino acids are CSARQGFDQPQHF.